The rows below give T cell receptor beta chains drawn from one sample of a study of cytomegalovirus exposure and HLA in healthy donors. Clones were sequenced by immunoSEQ multiplex PCR, and TCRdb holds only the in-frame ones, with some missing. The table shows 130,000 or so clones, with more than 60% occurring only once. The sequenced sample was PBMCs. The receptors were sampled from a woman in her 40s in good health and CMV-seropositive. Both conserved end residues are part of each CDR3. The D gene is left open where the match is weak. Not all rows give a size; the values are once, few, many and, for expanded clones, a class.

j_gene,abundance,v_gene,d_gene,CDR3nt,CDR3aa
TRBJ2-5,NA,TRBV7-2,NA,TGTGCCAGCAGCGGAGGAGAGATCCAGTACTTC,CASSGGEIQYF
TRBJ1-1,once,TRBV1,NA,TGCACCAGCAGCCGAGACAGGGTGTTGGGGAACACTGAAGCTTTCTTT,CTSSRDRVLGNTEAFF
TRBJ2-7,NA,TRBV20-1,NA,TGCAGTGCTAGCTCTCCGAAGGGGCGCGACTTC,CSASSPKGRDF
TRBJ1-1,NA,TRBV6-1,NA,TGTGCCAGCAGTGTTAATCGGAACACTGAAGCTTTCTTT,CASSVNRNTEAFF
TRBJ2-2,NA,TRBV6-1,TRBD1,TGTGCCAGCAGTGTGGGGGACAGCGGAGTTCCCCCCGGCGGGGAGCTGTTTTTT,CASSVGDSGVPPGGELFF
TRBJ2-7,NA,TRBV6-6,TRBD1,TGTGCCAGCAGCCCCGGACAGGGAATCTACGAGCAGTACTTC,CASSPGQGIYEQYF
TRBJ2-5,NA,TRBV6-6,TRBD1,TGTGCCAGCAGAGAATGGGACAGGGGATCGGAGACCCAGTACTTC,CASREWDRGSETQYF
TRBJ2-3,NA,TRBV30,TRBD1,TGTGCCTGCGAGAGGGACAGGGGGCTGACAGATACGCAGTATTTT,CACERDRGLTDTQYF
TRBJ1-2,few,TRBV18,TRBD1,TGTGCCAGCTCACCTAACCGGGACAGGATCTATGGCTACACCTTC,CASSPNRDRIYGYTF
TRBJ1-5,NA,TRBV10-3,NA,TGTGCCATCAGTGATGAATTGGGGGGTCAGCCCCAGCATTTT,CAISDELGGQPQHF
TRBJ1-1,NA,TRBV11-2,TRBD1,TGTGCCAGCAGCTTAGGTTGGGGGACAGGGGGGGCGAAGCTTGAAGCTTTCTTT,CASSLGWGTGGAKLEAFF
TRBJ2-2,NA,TRBV5-1,TRBD1,TGCGCCAGCAGATTGGTCTTTTCGACCGGTCTACAGGGGGCTTTTTCCGGGGAGCTGTTTTTT,CASRLVFSTGLQGAFSGELFF
TRBJ1-1,NA,TRBV18,NA,TGTGCCAGCTCACAACAACAGGGATTGGACACTGAAGCTTTCTTT,CASSQQQGLDTEAFF
TRBJ1-2,NA,TRBV2,TRBD1,TGTGCCAGCAGTGACATATCAGGGGGTGACTATGGCTACACCTTC,CASSDISGGDYGYTF
TRBJ2-3,NA,TRBV5-1,TRBD2,TGCGCCAGCAGCTTTGCGGGAGGGCCGCCGACAGATACGCAGTATTTT,CASSFAGGPPTDTQYF
TRBJ1-1,NA,TRBV7-6,TRBD1,TGTGCCAGCAGCTTAGACCCAGGGGGCGCTTCTCGGGCTTTCTTT,CASSLDPGGASRAFF
TRBJ1-2,NA,TRBV2,TRBD1,TGTGCCAGCAGTGACCGGGACAGGGGGAACAACTATGGCTACACCTTC,CASSDRDRGNNYGYTF
TRBJ1-1,NA,TRBV5-1,NA,TGCGCCAGCAGCTTAAGGACTATGGTCACTGAAGCTTTCTTT,CASSLRTMVTEAFF
TRBJ2-7,NA,TRBV4-3,NA,TGCGCCAGCAGCCCGACAAGGACCTACGAGCAGTACTTC,CASSPTRTYEQYF
TRBJ1-1,few,TRBV6-5,NA,TGTGCCAGCAGTCGGGGTCGAACGGCCACTGAAGCTTTCTTT,CASSRGRTATEAFF
TRBJ1-6,NA,TRBV9,NA,TGTGCCAGCAGCAAAGATGGGCAGGGTAGTAGACCCCTCCACTTT,CASSKDGQGSRPLHF
TRBJ2-7,few,TRBV7-2,TRBD1,TGTGCCAGCAGCAAGCGGACAGGGGGCGACGAGCAGTACTTC,CASSKRTGGDEQYF
TRBJ2-1,NA,TRBV9,TRBD1,TGTGCCAGCAGCGAACGGGGGACAGGGATCTACAATGAGCAGTTCTTC,CASSERGTGIYNEQFF
TRBJ2-7,NA,TRBV21-1,NA,TGTGCCAGCAGCAAAGCGCGTGGGGAGGGGACCTACGAGCAGTACTTC,CASSKARGEGTYEQYF
TRBJ1-4,NA,TRBV7-9,TRBD1,TGTGCCAGCAGCCACAACAGGGGTTTAAATGAAAAACTGTTTTTT,CASSHNRGLNEKLFF
TRBJ2-5,NA,TRBV5-1,TRBD1,TGCGCCAGCACCCGGACAGGGGGCGAGTACGAGACCCAGTACTTC,CASTRTGGEYETQYF
TRBJ2-3,NA,TRBV28,NA,TGTGCCAGCAGTTTCTCATCTCACTGGAGGGTACGGAACACAGATACGCAGTATTTT,CASSFSSHWRVRNTDTQYF
TRBJ2-7,NA,TRBV6-5,TRBD1,TGTGCCAGCAGTAAAAACAGGGGGCCCTACGAGCAGTACTTC,CASSKNRGPYEQYF
TRBJ2-1,NA,TRBV10-3,TRBD1,TGTGCCATCAGTGAGTCGGGACAGGGCTCGAACAATGAGCAGTTCTTC,CAISESGQGSNNEQFF
TRBJ1-2,NA,TRBV14,NA,TGTGCCAGCAGCCAAGGAGGTGTCTATGGCTACACCTTC,CASSQGGVYGYTF
TRBJ2-1,few,TRBV2,TRBD2,TGTGCCAGCAGTGAAGCACTAGCGGCGTCCTACAATGAGCAGTTCTTC,CASSEALAASYNEQFF
TRBJ1-2,NA,TRBV28,NA,TGTGCCAGCGGGCGAGCAACCGGCTACACCTTC,CASGRATGYTF
TRBJ2-7,few,TRBV6-1,NA,TGTGCCAGCAGAGGTAGCGGAAGAGGCTACGAGCAGTACTTC,CASRGSGRGYEQYF
TRBJ2-3,NA,TRBV27,TRBD2,TGTGCCAGCAGTCGATCTAGCGGGGGGGCGCCCCGGGCAGATACGCAGTATTTT,CASSRSSGGAPRADTQYF
TRBJ1-5,NA,TRBV27,TRBD1,TGTGCCAGCAGTGCGCGGGACAGCAAGGGGCCCCAGCATTTT,CASSARDSKGPQHF
TRBJ1-1,NA,TRBV5-1,NA,TGCGCCAGCAGCTTTCAGAGAGGGAACACTGAAGCTTTCTTT,CASSFQRGNTEAFF
TRBJ1-1,NA,TRBV28,NA,TGTGCCAGCAGGCAGCCCAGGGACACTGAAGCTTTCTTT,CASRQPRDTEAFF
TRBJ2-5,NA,TRBV28,TRBD2,TGTGCCAGCAGCCCCTCGGGACTAGCGGGGGGGCGGGGGTTGATGGAGACCCAGTACTTC,CASSPSGLAGGRGLMETQYF
TRBJ2-5,NA,TRBV28,TRBD2,TGTGCCAGCAGTTTAGGCAGACTAGCAGGAGGCCTGTTAGAGACCCAGTACTTC,CASSLGRLAGGLLETQYF
TRBJ2-1,NA,TRBV9,NA,TGTGCCAGCAGCGTCATGACAGGCAGCAATGAGCAGTTCTTC,CASSVMTGSNEQFF
TRBJ1-6,NA,TRBV29-1,NA,TGCAGCGCTCGACGCGGGGACCAAAATTCACCCCTCCACTTT,CSARRGDQNSPLHF
TRBJ2-5,NA,TRBV2,TRBD2,TGTGCCAGCAGTGTACTAGCGGGGAACCAGGAGACCCAGTACTTC,CASSVLAGNQETQYF
TRBJ1-1,NA,TRBV4-3,NA,TGCGCCAGCAGCACATCAGTGCAGGGTAGCACTGAAGCTTTCTTT,CASSTSVQGSTEAFF
TRBJ2-1,NA,TRBV6-4,NA,TGTGCCAGCGTGACAGGACCGTACAATGAGCAGTTCTTC,CASVTGPYNEQFF
TRBJ2-3,NA,TRBV10-3,TRBD1,TGTGCCACGGGAACAGGGGCAGATACGCAGTATTTT,CATGTGADTQYF
TRBJ1-3,NA,TRBV6-1,TRBD1,TGTGCCAGCAGTGCTCACAGGGGGGAAGGAAACACCATATATTTT,CASSAHRGEGNTIYF
TRBJ2-7,NA,TRBV4-3,TRBD1,TGCGCCAGCAGCCATGGAACAGGGGTGGGGGAGCAGTACTTC,CASSHGTGVGEQYF
TRBJ2-7,once,TRBV13,TRBD2,TGTGCCAGCAGCTTAGGCCTAGGACTAGCTAGGTACTTC,CASSLGLGLARYF
TRBJ2-7,NA,TRBV19,TRBD1,TGTGCCAGTAGTAGGGACAGGGGGCAGACCTACGAGCAGTACTTC,CASSRDRGQTYEQYF
TRBJ2-3,NA,TRBV29-1,NA,TGCAGCGTTGCCGTGACAGATACGCAGTATTTT,CSVAVTDTQYF
TRBJ1-1,NA,TRBV9,NA,TGTGCCAGCAGCACCATGGCAGTTAACACTGAAGCTTTCTTT,CASSTMAVNTEAFF
TRBJ2-7,NA,TRBV5-4,TRBD1,TGTGCCAGCAGCCCGGGGGGACAGGGATTATCCTACGAGCAGTACTTC,CASSPGGQGLSYEQYF
TRBJ2-2,NA,TRBV6-4,NA,TGTGCCAGCAGTACTCAGGCTAACACCGGGGAGCTGTTTTTT,CASSTQANTGELFF
TRBJ2-6,NA,TRBV10-3,TRBD1,TGTGCCATCAGTGTGGGGACAGGGTTCTTTGGGGCCAACGTCCTGACTTTC,CAISVGTGFFGANVLTF
TRBJ2-7,NA,TRBV5-4,TRBD1,TGTGCCAGCAGCTTCGGGACAGGGCTATACGAGCAGTACTTC,CASSFGTGLYEQYF
TRBJ2-5,NA,TRBV30,TRBD1,TGTGCCTGGAGTTACGGGGACAGGGTCCAAGAGACCCAGTACTTC,CAWSYGDRVQETQYF
TRBJ2-5,NA,TRBV19,NA,TGTGCCAGTAGTATAAGTCAGGAGACCCAGTACTTC,CASSISQETQYF
TRBJ1-5,once,TRBV7-9,TRBD1,TGTGCCAGCAGCTTAGGGGGGACAGGCCACAATCAGCCCCAGCATTTT,CASSLGGTGHNQPQHF